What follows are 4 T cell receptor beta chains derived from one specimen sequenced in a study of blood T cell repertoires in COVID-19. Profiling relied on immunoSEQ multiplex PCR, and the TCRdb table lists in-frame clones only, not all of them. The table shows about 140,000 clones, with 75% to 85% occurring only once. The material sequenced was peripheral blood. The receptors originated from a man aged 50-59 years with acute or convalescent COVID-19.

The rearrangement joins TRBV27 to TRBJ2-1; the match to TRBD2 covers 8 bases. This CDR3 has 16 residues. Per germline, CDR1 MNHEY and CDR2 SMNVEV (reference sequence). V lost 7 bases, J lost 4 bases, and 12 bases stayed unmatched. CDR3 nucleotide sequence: TGTGCCAGCACCCTATTCGCCGGGACTAGGTACAATGAGCAGTTCTTC. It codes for CASTLFAGTRYNEQFF.

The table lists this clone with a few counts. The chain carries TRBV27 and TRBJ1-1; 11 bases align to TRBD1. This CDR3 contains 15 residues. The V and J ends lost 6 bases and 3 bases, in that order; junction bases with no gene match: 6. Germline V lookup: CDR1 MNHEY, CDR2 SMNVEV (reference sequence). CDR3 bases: TGTGCCAGCAGAAGGACAGGGGGCTTGGACACTGAAGCTTTCTTT. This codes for CASRRTGGLDTEAFF.

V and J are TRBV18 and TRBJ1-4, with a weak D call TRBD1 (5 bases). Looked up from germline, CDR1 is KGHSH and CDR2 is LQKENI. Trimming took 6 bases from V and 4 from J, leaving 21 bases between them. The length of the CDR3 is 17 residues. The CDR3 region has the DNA TGTGCCAGCTCCCCGGCCGGAGGGGTTGGAGGTAATGAAAAACTGTTTTTT. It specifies CASSPAGGVGGNEKLFF.

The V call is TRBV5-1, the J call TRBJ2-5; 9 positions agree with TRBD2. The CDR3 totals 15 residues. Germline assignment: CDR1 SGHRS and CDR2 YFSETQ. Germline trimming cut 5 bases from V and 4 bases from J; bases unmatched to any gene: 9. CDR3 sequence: CASSSIAGARETQYF. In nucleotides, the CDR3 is TGCGCCAGCAGTTCAATAGCGGGAGCCCGAGAGACCCAGTACTTC.